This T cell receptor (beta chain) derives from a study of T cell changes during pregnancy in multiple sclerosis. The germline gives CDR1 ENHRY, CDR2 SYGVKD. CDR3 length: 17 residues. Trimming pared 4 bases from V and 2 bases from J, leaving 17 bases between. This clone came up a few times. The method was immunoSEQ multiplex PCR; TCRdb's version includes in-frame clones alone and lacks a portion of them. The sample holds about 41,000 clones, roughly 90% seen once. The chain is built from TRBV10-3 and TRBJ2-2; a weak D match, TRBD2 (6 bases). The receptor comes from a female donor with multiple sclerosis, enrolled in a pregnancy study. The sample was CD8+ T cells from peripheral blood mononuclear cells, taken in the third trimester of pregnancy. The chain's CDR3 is CAISGVTGTVNTGELFF. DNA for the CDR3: TGTGCCATCAGTGGAGTGACCGGGACTGTAAACACCGGGGAGCTGTTTTTT.